The entry that follows covers one T cell receptor beta chain sequence. The specificity of this receptor is unknown. Per-nucleotide qualities are absent, and no much larger clonotype sits a single base away. These data belong to a study of OX40 agonist ivuxolimab in advanced cancers. Context from the whole study: Ivuxolimab was an agonistic, fully human IgG2 monoclonal antibody directed against OX40 (CD134), a costimulatory receptor. Partial responses occurred in three dose-escalation patients, of whom one had hepatocellular carcinoma and two had cutaneous melanoma. Intravenous ivuxolimab was administered to patients every 2 weeks at six dose levels: 0.01, 0.1, 0.3, 1.5, 3 and 10 mg/kg. Among the roughly 54 dose-escalation patients, 19 had hepatocellular carcinoma, roughly 15 melanoma, 9 renal cell carcinoma and 9 head and neck cancer. Peripheral TCRbeta sequencing was intended to test whether TCR sequence diversity was altered and clonal T-cell expansion was caused by ivuxolimab. The monotherapy dose-escalation portion (N ≈ 56 patients) of the phase I ivuxolimab trial is reported in the paper. Patients were allowed to have had prior anti-PD-1, anti-PD-L1 or anti-CTLA-4 therapy, and around 40% of the dose-escalation patients had previously received checkpoint inhibitors. The dose-escalation cohort was about 83% male with a mean age of about 58 years, ranging from roughly 23 to 85. The full study reports these points: After ivuxolimab, more expanded clones were found on average in CD8+ T cells than in CD4+ T cells. At doses of 0.1 to 3.0 mg/kg, clonal expansion of both CD4+ and CD8+ blood T cells was observed from baseline to week 6. Low levels of normalized T-cell clonal expansion were also seen in some patients who did not respond. In the 0.1-3.0 mg/kg groups, partial responders had among the lowest normalized peripheral clonal expansion, particularly in CD8+ T cells. Which antigens the clonally expanded peripheral T cells were specific for was not determined.

To sequence the TCRbeta CDR3 region, genomic DNA was isolated from the sorted cells. TCRbeta CDR3 regions were sequenced using the immunoSEQ Assay. Here the immuneACCESS table is served through TCRdb, limited to in-frame sequences with V and J called. Missing clones are a known gap in these copies; in checked studies unresolved V genes cover under half, and the rest lacks a known reason. The sample contains 25,000 to 35,000 clones, 65% to 90% of them found a single time. The ten largest clonotypes hold roughly 50% of the sample. Via the germline V gene (reference sequence), CDR1 is GTSNPN and CDR2 SVGIG. Inclusive of the bounding cysteine and phenylalanine, the CDR3 is 15 residues long. CDR3 DNA only is kept here, 45 bases in frame from base 1. Trimming removed 1 base from V and 1 base from J, leaving 14 bases between the germline ends. Patients with a history of autoimmune disease or receiving systemic immunosuppression were excluded from the trial. In every dose cohort, peripheral blood was drawn for TCR sequencing at baseline, cycle 4 day 1, and cycle 7 day 1. The samples were taken from a phase I, first-in-human, multicenter, open-label dose-escalation trial of ivuxolimab. Adults with locally advanced or metastatic melanoma, renal cell carcinoma, hepatocellular carcinoma or head and neck squamous cell carcinoma were enrolled in the trial. Before TCR sequencing, CD4+ and CD8+ T cells were separately sorted from peripheral blood.

The clonotype originates from an adult with an advanced solid tumor such as melanoma, head and neck, liver or kidney cancer. The chain is made from TRBV30 and TRBJ2-7; there is no confident call for the D gene. The sequencing used CD4+ or CD8+ T cells sorted from blood, collected in a trial of the OX40 agonist ivuxolimab. Here is the DNA: TGTGCCTGGAGTGGTAGAGAAGGGATTTCCTACGAGCAGTACTTC. This gives the protein CAWSGREGISYEQYF.